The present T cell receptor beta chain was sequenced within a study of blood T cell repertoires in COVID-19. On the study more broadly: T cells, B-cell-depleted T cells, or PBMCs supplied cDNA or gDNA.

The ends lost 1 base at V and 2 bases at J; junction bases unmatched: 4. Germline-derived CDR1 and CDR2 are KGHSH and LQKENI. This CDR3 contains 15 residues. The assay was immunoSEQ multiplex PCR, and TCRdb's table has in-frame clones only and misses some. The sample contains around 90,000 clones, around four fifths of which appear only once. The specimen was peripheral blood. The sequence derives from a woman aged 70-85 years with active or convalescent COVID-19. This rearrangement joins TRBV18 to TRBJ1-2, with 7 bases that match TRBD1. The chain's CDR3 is CASSPQGALNYGYTF. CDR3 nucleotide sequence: TGTGCCAGCTCACCACAGGGGGCTTTGAACTATGGCTACACCTTC.